Here is one T cell receptor (beta chain) with its context. What it binds is not known. This sample stems from a study of CD4 T cells in relation to SARS-CoV-2 and coronaviruses. The assay was immunoSEQ multiplex PCR, and TCRdb's table has in-frame clones only and misses some. The sample lists roughly 16,000 clones, about four fifths occurring once. CD4+ T cells from unexposed donors were obtained before the COVID-19 pandemic (2011-2018). The cells were cultured for 10 days before CD4+ T cells were isolated. The CDR3 contains 14 residues. The J segment lost 9 bases and the V segment lost 6 bases, leaving 9 bases of the junction unmatched. Germline loops: CDR1 LNHDA, CDR2 SQIVND (reference sequence).

The receptor's source is a human donor in good health. V is TRBV19 and J is TRBJ2-1; 9 bases agree with TRBD2. Sequences were obtained from CD4+ T cells from PBMCs, cultured in vitro. CDR3 residues: CASRVSGSTVEQFF. Here the CDR3 DNA reads TGTGCCAGTAGGGTTAGCGGGAGTACGGTTGAGCAGTTCTTC.